This T cell receptor beta chain was sequenced in a study of cytomegalovirus exposure and HLA in healthy donors. The V gene's germline CDR1 is SGHRS and CDR2 YFSETQ. Trimming removed 0 bases at V and 12 bases at J, with 15 bases between. This CDR3 region has 13 residues. The PCR was carried out with 60 Vbeta primers and 13 Jbeta primers. The data were produced by immunoSEQ multiplex PCR, yet TCRdb's version contains in-frame clones alone and is incomplete. The sample holds roughly 150,000 clones; approximately 80% are singletons and the top ten take around 3.6%. This clonotype originated in a male donor in good health and CMV-seronegative. The source material was PBMCs. V usage is TRBV5-1 and J usage is TRBJ1-1; maybe TRBD1 (5 bases). CDR3 protein: CASSLGQGYESFF. The CDR3 bases are TGCGCCAGCAGCTTGGGGCAGGGATATGAGTCTTTCTTT. The variable domain in full, completed from reference TRBV5-1 and TRBJ1-1, reads KAGVTQTPRYLIKTRGQQVTLSCSPISGHRSVSWYQQTPGQGLQFLFEYFSETQRNKGNFPGRFSGRQFSNSRSEMNVSTLELGDSALYLCASSLGQGYESFFGQGTRLTVV.